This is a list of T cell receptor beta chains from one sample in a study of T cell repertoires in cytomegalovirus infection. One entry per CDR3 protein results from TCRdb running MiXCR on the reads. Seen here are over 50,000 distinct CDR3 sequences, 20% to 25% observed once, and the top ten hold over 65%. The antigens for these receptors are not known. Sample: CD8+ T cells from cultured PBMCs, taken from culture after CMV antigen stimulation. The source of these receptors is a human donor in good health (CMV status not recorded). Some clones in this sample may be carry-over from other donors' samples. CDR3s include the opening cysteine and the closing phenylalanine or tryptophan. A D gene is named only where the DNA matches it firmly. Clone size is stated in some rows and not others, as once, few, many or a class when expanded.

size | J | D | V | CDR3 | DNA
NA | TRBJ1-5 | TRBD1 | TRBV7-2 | CASSSRDRSNQPQHF | TGTGCCAGCAGCTCCAGGGACAGGAGTAATCAGCCCCAGCATTTT
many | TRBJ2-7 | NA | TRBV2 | CATLTSGEGAFYEQYF | TGTGCCACCCTAACCTCCGGGGAGGGGGCCTTCTACGAGCAGTACTTC
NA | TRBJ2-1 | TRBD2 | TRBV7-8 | CASLKRLAGGDYNEQFF | TGTGCCAGTCTCAAGCGGCTAGCGGGGGGGGATTACAATGAGCAGTTCTTC
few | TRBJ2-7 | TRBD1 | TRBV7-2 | CASRLGGSTLYEQYF | TGTGCCAGCAGATTAGGGGGCTCTACTTTGTACGAGCAGTACTTC
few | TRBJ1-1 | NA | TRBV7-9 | CASSYTWDTEAFF | TGTGCCAGCAGCTATACATGGGACACTGAAGCTTTCTTT
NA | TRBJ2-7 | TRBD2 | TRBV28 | CASSFQRGDPPLEQYF | TGTGCCAGCAGTTTCCAGCGGGGGGACCCGCCTCTCGAGCAGTACTTC
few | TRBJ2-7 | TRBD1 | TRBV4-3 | CASSQERGLRSYEQYF | TGCGCCAGCAGCCAAGAGAGGGGGCTAAGGTCCTACGAGCAGTACTTC
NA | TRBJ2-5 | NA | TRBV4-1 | CASSRRLGETQYF | TGCGCCAGCAGCAGAAGACTAGGGGAGACCCAGTACTTC
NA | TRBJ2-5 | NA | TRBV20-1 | CSARDLGGPALRSQETQYF | TGCAGTGCTAGAGATCTCGGAGGACCAGCGTTGAGATCCCAAGAGACCCAGTACTTC
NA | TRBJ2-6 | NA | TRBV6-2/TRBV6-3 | CASSYWAGANVLTF | TGTGCCAGCAGTTATTGGGCTGGGGCCAACGTCCTGACTTTC
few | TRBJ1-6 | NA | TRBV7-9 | CASSWAGPQLSSYNSPLHF | TGTGCCAGCAGTTGGGCCGGACCCCAACTAAGCTCCTATAATTCACCCCTCCACTTT
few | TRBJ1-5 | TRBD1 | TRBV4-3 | CASSQDGTGNQPQHF | TGCGCCAGCAGCCAAGATGGGACAGGGAATCAGCCCCAGCATTTT
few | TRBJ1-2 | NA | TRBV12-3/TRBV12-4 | CASSPIEEDYGYTF | TGTGCCAGCAGCCCAATAGAAGAGGATTATGGCTACACCTTC
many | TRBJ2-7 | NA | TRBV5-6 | CASSPDLGAYEQYF | TGTGCCAGCAGCCCGGACCTAGGTGCCTACGAGCAGTACTTC
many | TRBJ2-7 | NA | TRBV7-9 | CASSFDGTATFEQYF | TGTGCCAGCAGCTTCGACGGGACGGCTACTTTTGAGCAGTACTTC